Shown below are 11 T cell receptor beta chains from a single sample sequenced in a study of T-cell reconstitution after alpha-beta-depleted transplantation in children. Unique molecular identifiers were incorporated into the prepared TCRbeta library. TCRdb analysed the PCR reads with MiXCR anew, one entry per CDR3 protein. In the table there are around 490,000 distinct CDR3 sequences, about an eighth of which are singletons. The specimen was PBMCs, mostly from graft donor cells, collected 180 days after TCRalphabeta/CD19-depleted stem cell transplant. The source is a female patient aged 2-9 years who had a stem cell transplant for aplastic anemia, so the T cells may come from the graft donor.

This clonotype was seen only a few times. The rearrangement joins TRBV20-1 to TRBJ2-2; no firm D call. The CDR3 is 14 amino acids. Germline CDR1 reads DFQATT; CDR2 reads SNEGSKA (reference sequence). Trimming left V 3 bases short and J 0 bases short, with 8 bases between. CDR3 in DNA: TGCAGTGCTAGTCCAATAACGAACACCGGGGAGCTGTTTTTT. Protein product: CSASPITNTGELFF.

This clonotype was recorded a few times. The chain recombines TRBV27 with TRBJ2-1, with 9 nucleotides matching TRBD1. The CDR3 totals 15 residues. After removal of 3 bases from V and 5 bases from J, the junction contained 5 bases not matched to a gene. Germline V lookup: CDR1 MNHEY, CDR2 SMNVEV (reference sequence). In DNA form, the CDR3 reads TGTGCCAGCAGTTTGGGGACAGGGTTGCACAATGAGCAGTTCTTC. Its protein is CASSLGTGLHNEQFF.

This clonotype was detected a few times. The CDR3 bases are TGCAGTGCTAGAGATATCGTCGGGACAGGGATTACAGATACGCAGTATTTT. Protein sequence: CSARDIVGTGITDTQYF. The gene calls are TRBV20-1 and TRBJ2-3, with 9 bases matching TRBD1. Germline lookup yields CDR1 DFQATT and CDR2 SNEGSKA (reference sequence). V shed 0 bases and J 3 bases; nucleotides not matched to a gene: 10. The CDR3 consists of 17 residues.

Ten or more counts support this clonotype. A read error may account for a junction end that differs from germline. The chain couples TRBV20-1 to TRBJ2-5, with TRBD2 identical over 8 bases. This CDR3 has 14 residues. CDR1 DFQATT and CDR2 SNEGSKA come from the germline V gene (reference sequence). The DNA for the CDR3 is TGTACTATCCTGACTAGCGCCTACCAAGAGACCCAGTACTTC. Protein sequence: CTILTSAYQETQYF.

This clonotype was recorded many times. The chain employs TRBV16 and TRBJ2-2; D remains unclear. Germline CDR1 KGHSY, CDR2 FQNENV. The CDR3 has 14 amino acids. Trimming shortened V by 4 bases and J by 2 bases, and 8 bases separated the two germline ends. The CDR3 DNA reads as TGTGCCAGCAGCCGGACGGCTAACACCGGGGAGCTGTTTTTT. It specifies CASSRTANTGELFF.

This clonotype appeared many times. The CDR3 sequence: CSVKKRVRNTEAFF. The CDR3 region has the DNA TGCAGCGTTAAAAAACGGGTTAGGAACACTGAAGCTTTCTTT. The chain carries TRBV29-1 and TRBJ1-1; D uncertain. This CDR3 spans 14 amino acids. Germline loops: CDR1 SQVTM, CDR2 ANQGSEA. V was pared by 5 bases and J by 1 base, with 14 bases between.

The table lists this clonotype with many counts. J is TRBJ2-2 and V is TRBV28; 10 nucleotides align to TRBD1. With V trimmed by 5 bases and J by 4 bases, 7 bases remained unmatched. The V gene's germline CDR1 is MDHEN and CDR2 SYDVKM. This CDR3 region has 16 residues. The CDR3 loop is CASSPRTGGPTGELFF. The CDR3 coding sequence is TGTGCCAGCAGTCCCCGGACAGGGGGGCCCACCGGGGAGCTGTTTTTT.

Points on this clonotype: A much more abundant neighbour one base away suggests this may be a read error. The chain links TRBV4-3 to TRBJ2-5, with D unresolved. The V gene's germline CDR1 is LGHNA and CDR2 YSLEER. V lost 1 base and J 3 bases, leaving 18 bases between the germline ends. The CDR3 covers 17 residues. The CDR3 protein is CASSQGGARFREETQYF. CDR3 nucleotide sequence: TGCGCCAGCAGCCAAGGAGGAGCGCGGTTTAGAGAAGAGACCCAGTACTTC.

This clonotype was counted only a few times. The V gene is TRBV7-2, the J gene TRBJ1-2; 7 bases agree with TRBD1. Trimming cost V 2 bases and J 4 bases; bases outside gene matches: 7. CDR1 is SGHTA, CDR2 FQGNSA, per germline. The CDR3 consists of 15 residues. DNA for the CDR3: TGTGCCAGCAGCTTACTTTTGACAGGGAGCTATGGCTACACCTTC. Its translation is CASSLLLTGSYGYTF.

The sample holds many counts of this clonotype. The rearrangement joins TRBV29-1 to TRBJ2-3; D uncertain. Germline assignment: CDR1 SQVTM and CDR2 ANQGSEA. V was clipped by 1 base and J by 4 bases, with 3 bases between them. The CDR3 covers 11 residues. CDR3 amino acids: CSVEGADTQYF. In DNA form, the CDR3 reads TGCAGCGTTGAAGGAGCAGATACGCAGTATTTT.

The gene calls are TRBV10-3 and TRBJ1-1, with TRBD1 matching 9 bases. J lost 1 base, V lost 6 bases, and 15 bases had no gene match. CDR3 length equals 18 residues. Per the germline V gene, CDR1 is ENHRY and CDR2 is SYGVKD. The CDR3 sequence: CAISLDTGTGKENTEAFF. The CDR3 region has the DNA TGTGCCATCAGCCTAGACACTGGGACAGGGAAAGAGAACACTGAAGCTTTCTTT.